This T cell receptor (beta chain) derives from a study of STAT5B mutations in CD4+ large granular lymphocyte leukemia. About the study: Healthy donors showed HLA-associated enrichment of the CDR3 'QG' motif. Notes on the study in general: Data were not HLA-matched across samples. 8/27 top patient clones versus 2/35 control clones were TRBV06-family.

Method: immunoSEQ multiplex PCR; TCRdb's copy keeps in-frame clones and lacks some. Of around 27,000 clones in the sample, more than 70% were seen once. This CDR3 spans 11 amino acids. Trimming took 1 base from V and 3 from J, leaving 4 bases between them. Looked up from germline, CDR1 is GTSNPN and CDR2 is SVGIG (reference sequence). Worth noting for this clone: Antigen unknown.

The TCR sequence derives from a human donor in good health. The sequenced material came from CD4+ T cells from blood buffy coats. The chain recombines TRBV30 with TRBJ2-7; D remains ambiguous. The CDR3 DNA reads as TGTGCCTGGAGTGGTGGCTACGAGCAGTACTTC. Amino acid sequence: CAWSGGYEQYF. Full variable domain (rest looked up from reference TRBV30 and TRBJ2-7): SQTIHQWPATLVQPVGSPLSLECTVEGTSNPNLYWYRQAAGRGLQLLFYSVGIGQISSEVPQNLSASRPQDRQFILSSKKLLLSDSGFYLCAWSGGYEQYFGPGTRLTVT.